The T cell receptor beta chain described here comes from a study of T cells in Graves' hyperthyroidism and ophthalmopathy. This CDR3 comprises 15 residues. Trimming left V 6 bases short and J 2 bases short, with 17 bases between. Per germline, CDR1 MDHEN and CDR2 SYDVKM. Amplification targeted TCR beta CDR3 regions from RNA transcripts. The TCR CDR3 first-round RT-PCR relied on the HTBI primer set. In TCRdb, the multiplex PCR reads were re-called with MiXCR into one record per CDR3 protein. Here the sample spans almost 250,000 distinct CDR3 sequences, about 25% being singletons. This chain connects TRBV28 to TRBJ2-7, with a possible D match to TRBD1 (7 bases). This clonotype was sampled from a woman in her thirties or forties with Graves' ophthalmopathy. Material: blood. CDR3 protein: CASSRRGAETYEQYF. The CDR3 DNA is TGTGCCAGCAGCCGCAGGGGGGCAGAAACCTACGAGCAGTACTTC.